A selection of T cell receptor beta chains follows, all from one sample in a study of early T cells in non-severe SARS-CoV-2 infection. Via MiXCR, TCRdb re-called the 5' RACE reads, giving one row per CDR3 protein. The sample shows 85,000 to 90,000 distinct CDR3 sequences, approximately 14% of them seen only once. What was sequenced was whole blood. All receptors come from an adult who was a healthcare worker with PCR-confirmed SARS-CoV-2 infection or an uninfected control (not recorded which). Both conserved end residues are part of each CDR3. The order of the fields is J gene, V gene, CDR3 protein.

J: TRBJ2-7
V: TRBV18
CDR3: CASSYAGTGSSYEQYF

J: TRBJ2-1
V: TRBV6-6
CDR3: CASSKDFPGVNEQFF

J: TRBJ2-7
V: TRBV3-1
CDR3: CASSHRGLYEQYF

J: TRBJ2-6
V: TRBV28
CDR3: CASSQGNSGANVLTF

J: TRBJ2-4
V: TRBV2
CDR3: CASSEGTSGENIQYF

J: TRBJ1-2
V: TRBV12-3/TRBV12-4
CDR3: CASSRAIDYTF

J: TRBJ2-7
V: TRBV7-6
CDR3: CASSLGFGTDYEQYF

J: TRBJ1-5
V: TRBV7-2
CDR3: CASSLGGIGGNNQPQHF

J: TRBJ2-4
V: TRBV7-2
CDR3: CASSFGQGENIQYF

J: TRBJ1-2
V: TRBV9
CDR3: CASGKGEDGYTF

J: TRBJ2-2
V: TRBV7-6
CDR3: CASSLWTSGSHTGELFF

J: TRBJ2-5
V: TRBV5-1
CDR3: CASSVGGGQLETQYF

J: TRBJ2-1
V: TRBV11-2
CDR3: CASSLGQDVIDEQFF

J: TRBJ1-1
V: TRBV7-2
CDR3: CASGEQLRNTEAFF

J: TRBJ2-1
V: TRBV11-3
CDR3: CASKQGSDYNEQFF

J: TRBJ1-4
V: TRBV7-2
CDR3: CASSLARIGEKLFF

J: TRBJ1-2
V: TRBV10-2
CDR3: CASSPSSGGAAGYTF

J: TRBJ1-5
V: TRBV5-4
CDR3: CASSLGARQPQHF

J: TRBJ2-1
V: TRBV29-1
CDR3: CSVVQGEQFF

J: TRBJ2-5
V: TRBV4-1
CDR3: CASSLFGGSGGETQYF

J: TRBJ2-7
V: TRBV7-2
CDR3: CASTSSSYEQYF

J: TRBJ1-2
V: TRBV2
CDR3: CASSETGRNYGYTF

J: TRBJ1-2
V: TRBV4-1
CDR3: CASSQDPHYGYTF

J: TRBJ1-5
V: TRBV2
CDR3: CASSPSGGFQPQHF

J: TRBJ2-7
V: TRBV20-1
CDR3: CSASWLGAYEQYF

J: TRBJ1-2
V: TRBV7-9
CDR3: CASSPTGRGHLYGYTF

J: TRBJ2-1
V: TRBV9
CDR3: CASSGGVSSYNEQFF

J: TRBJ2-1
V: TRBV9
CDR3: CASSVGSGEYNEQFF

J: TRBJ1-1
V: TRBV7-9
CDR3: CASTRMGLGTEAFF

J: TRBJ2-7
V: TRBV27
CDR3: CASSPRPGQLGYEQYF

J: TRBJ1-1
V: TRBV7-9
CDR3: CASSPKISGSAYEAFF

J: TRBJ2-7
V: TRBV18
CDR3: CASSKGQGHDEQYF

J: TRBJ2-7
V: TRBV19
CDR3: CATSPGITYEQYF

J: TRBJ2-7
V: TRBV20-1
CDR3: CSASEDSLEQYF

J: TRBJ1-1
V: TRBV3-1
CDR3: CASSQGWAILTEAFF

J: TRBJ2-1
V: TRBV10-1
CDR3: CASSESGTRWQFF

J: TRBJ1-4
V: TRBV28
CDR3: CASSSGGGSREKLFF

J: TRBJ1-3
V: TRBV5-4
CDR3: CASSNGQLSGNTIYF

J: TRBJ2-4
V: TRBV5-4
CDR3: CASSSQGQANIQYF

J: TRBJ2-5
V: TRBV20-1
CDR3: CSAHLERQETQYF

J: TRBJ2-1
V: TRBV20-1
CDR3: CSASRQRQSYNEQFF

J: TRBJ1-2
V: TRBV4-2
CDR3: CASSQARSVRDGYTF

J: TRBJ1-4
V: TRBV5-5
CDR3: CASSFDPTGLKLFF

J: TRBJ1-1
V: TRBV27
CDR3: CASSAGSTEAFF

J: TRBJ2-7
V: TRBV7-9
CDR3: CASSRTWEQYF

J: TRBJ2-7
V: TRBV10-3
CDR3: CAISETGGVVGEQYF

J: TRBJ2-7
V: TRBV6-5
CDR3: CASSYVGAEQYF

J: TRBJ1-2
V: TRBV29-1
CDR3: CSVPDSGYTF

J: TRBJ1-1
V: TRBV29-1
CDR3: CSVRTQNTEAFF

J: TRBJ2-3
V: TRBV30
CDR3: CAWTPSTDTQYF

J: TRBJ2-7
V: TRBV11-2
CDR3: CASSSTPVLGSWSEQYF

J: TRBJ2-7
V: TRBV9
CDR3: CASSVGLAYEQYF

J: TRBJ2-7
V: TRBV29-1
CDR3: CSVGTAYEQYF

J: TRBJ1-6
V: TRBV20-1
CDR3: CSAEGAPNSPLHF

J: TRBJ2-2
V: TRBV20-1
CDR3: CSAATSGRAGGELFF

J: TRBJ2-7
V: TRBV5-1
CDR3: CASSLGGGDYEQYF

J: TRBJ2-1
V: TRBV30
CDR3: CARGGVGAKYNEQFF